This entry lists 11 T cell receptor beta chains sequenced from one sample in a study of T cell repertoires in cytomegalovirus infection. No antigens are known for them. TCRdb redid the calling of the reads with MiXCR, one entry per CDR3 protein. The sample carries about 830,000 distinct CDR3 sequences, 32% recorded once. Specimen: cultured CD8+ T cells from PBMCs, collected from culture after CMV antigen stimulation. These receptors originate from a human donor in good health (CMV status not recorded). Some clones in this sample may be carry-over from other donors' samples.

This clonotype was counted ten times or more. The chain combines TRBV7-6 with TRBJ2-7, with D perhaps matching TRBD1 or TRBD2 (6 bases each). The germline V gene has CDR1 SGHVS and CDR2 FNYEAQ. The CDR3 contains 15 residues. Trimming pared 5 bases from V and 4 bases from J, leaving 18 bases between. The CDR3: CASSPDGSQGYEQYF. Here the CDR3 DNA reads TGTGCCAGCAGCCCCGACGGGAGTCAGGGGTACGAGCAGTACTTC.

Notes on this clonotype: A much larger clone is a single base away; this may be a read error. The chain joins TRBV7-6 to TRBJ2-5, with TRBD2 matching 13 bases. The length of the CDR3 is 16 residues. The germline CDR1 and CDR2 sequences are SGHVS and FNYEAQ. CDR3 protein: CVSSPGLAGSQETQYF. The CDR3 coding sequence is TGTGTCAGCAGCCCGGGACTAGCGGGGAGCCAAGAGACCCAGTACTTC.

This clonotype was recorded a few times. The chain has TRBV12-3 or TRBV12-4 and TRBJ1-1; D not certain. The CDR3 extends over 12 amino acids. Trimming stripped 3 bases from V and 7 bases from J, with 9 bases between. The CDR3 here is CASSFKSSEAFF. The CDR3 DNA follows: TGTGCCAGCAGTTTTAAGTCCAGTGAAGCTTTCTTT.

V gene TRBV20-1 combines with J gene TRBJ1-2; 8 bases match TRBD1. V trimming: 1 base; J trimming: 4 bases; junction bases outside the gene matches: 5. Germline CDR1 reads DFQATT; CDR2 reads SNEGSKA (reference sequence). The CDR3 totals 14 residues. The CDR3 spells CSARGAGGGYGYTF. The CDR3 DNA sequence: TGCAGTGCTAGAGGGGCAGGGGGCGGCTATGGCTACACCTTC.

This chain uses TRBV19 with TRBJ2-3; no firm D call. Trimming removed 7 bases at V and 2 bases at J, with 10 bases between. The germline gives CDR1 LNHDA, CDR2 SQIVND (reference sequence). The CDR3 contains 13 residues. The CDR3 here is CASNSLITDTQYF. The CDR3 DNA follows: TGTGCCAGTAACAGCCTCATCACAGATACGCAGTATTTT.

This clonotype showed up many times. The chain links TRBV12-3 or TRBV12-4 to TRBJ1-2; D gene ambiguous. Deletions cut 2 bases from V and 5 bases from J, with 12 bases between. The CDR3 loop spans 14 amino acids. Written as DNA, the CDR3 is TGTGCCAGCAGTTTAACGCAGTCCCTTTATGGCTACACCTTC. It translates to CASSLTQSLYGYTF.

This chain connects TRBV27 to TRBJ2-5; 8 bases are a match to TRBD2. The CDR3 runs 14 residues. The germline V gene encodes CDR1 MNHEY and CDR2 SMNVEV (reference sequence). V shed 6 bases, J shed 1 base, and the junction held 4 bases outside the gene matches. The CDR3 DNA sequence: TGTGCCAGCAGGCGGGGGGTAGCCCAAGAGACCCAGTACTTC. It yields the protein CASRRGVAQETQYF.

This clonotype was seen a handful of times. The genes are TRBV18 and TRBJ2-2, with D possibly matching TRBD2 (6 bases). Germline loops: CDR1 KGHSH, CDR2 LQKENI. Trimming cost V 0 bases and J 3 bases, with 11 bases left between them. The CDR3 covers 16 residues. CDR3 nucleotide sequence: TGTGCCAGCTCACCACCCTCCAGGGAGGACACCGGGGAGCTGTTTTTT. It codes for CASSPPSREDTGELFF.

The V and J genes are TRBV9 and TRBJ1-3; D unclear. V shed 3 bases and J shed 4 bases, with 17 bases lying between them. The CDR3 extends over 16 amino acids. Germline V gene sequence: CDR1 SGDLS, CDR2 YYNGEE. CDR3 amino acids: CASSASVGERGNTIYF. In nucleotides, the CDR3 is TGTGCCAGCAGCGCTTCGGTCGGTGAACGGGGAAACACCATATATTTT.

In its sample, this clonotype was seen many times. The rearrangement joins TRBV7-8 to TRBJ1-1; 8 positions match TRBD1. This CDR3 has 14 residues. V was pared by 1 base and J by 3 bases, with 1 base of the junction left unmatched. Looked up from germline, CDR1 is SGHVS and CDR2 is FQNEAQ. CDR3 sequence: CASSLGQGHTEAFF. CDR3 bases: TGTGCCAGCAGCTTAGGACAGGGGCACACTGAAGCTTTCTTT.

Only a few counts were recorded for this clonotype. The rearrangement uses TRBV7-3 and TRBJ2-3; no firm D call. Per germline, CDR1 SGHTA and CDR2 FQGTGA. The CDR3 spans 14 residues. Trimming removed 4 bases at V and 6 bases at J, with 14 bases between. CDR3 DNA: TGTGCCAGCAGCTCCGGGTCTTCCGGGGATACGCAGTATTTT. Translated, it gives CASSSGSSGDTQYF. The complete variable domain, with remaining parts taken from reference TRBV7-3 and TRBJ2-3, reads GAGVSQTPSNKVTEKGKYVELRCDPISGHTALYWYRQSLGQGPEFLIYFQGTGAADDSGLPNDRFFAVRPEGSVSTLKIQRTERGDSAVYLCASSSGSSGDTQYFGPGTRLTVL.